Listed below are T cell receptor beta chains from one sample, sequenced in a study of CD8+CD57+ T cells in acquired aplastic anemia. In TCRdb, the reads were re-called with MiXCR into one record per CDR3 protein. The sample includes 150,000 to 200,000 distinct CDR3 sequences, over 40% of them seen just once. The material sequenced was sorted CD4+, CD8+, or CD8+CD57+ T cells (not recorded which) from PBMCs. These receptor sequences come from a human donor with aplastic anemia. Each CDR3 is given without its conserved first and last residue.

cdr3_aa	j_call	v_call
ASSPVALFLGAGNEKLF	TRBJ1-4	TRBV5-1
ATSDATRGDKNIQY	TRBJ2-4	TRBV24-1
ASIGKPTDTQY	TRBJ2-3	TRBV7-9
ASSQGLAGVGTQY	TRBJ2-3	TRBV14
ASSGTGGPLSYT	TRBJ1-2	TRBV27
ASSLILGTGRGSPLH	TRBJ1-6	TRBV11-1
SANARESYEQY	TRBJ2-7	TRBV20-1
ASSETRGTGSPLH	TRBJ1-6	TRBV10-2
SPRDRGGETQY	TRBJ2-5	TRBV29-1
ASSRDIDTQY	TRBJ2-3	TRBV7-2
ASSPGQGGQDYGYT	TRBJ1-2	TRBV5-1
ASSETEGTGANVLT	TRBJ2-6	TRBV11-1
ASSQVRGPSTDTQY	TRBJ2-3	TRBV3-1
ASSFGEVEAF	TRBJ1-1	TRBV5-1
ASSDLTVPGYGYT	TRBJ1-2	TRBV10-1
ASTPGGKSYNEQF	TRBJ2-1	TRBV19
ASSLNDARDSNYGYT	TRBJ1-2	TRBV5-1
SARDLPGDSPLH	TRBJ1-6	TRBV20-1
SARDARTGINRNTIY	TRBJ1-3	TRBV20-1
ASSLFDGVDHTEAF	TRBJ1-1	TRBV6-5
ASSLAPENTEAF	TRBJ1-1	TRBV5-1
ASSRRGGYEQY	TRBJ2-7	TRBV3-1
ASSPGGAVDTQY	TRBJ2-3	TRBV7-9
SVNQGANTEAF	TRBJ1-1	TRBV29-1